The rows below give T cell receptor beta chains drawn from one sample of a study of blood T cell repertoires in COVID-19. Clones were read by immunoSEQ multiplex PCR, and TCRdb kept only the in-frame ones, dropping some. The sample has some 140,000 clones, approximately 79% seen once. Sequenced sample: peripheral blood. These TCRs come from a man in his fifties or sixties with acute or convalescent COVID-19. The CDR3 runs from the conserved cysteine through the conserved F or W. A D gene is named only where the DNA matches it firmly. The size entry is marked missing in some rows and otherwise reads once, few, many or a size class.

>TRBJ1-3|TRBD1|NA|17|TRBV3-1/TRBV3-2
TGTGCCAGCAGAGCAAGGGACAGTACCAACTCTGGAAACACCATATATTTT
CASRARDSTNSGNTIYF
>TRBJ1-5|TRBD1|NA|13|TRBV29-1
TGCAGCGCTGGGACAGGGGCCAACCAGCCCCAGCATTTT
CSAGTGANQPQHF
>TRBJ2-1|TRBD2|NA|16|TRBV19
TGTGCCAGTAGTATAAGTTCAGCGGGGCCCTACAATGAGCAGTTCTTC
CASSISSAGPYNEQFF
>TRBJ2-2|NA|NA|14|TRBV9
TGTGCCAGCAGCGTAGCCAGAAACACCGGGGAGCTGTTTTTT
CASSVARNTGELFF
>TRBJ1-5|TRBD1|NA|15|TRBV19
TGTGCCAGTAGTGAAGGACAGGTCAGGAATCAGCCCCAGCATTTT
CASSEGQVRNQPQHF
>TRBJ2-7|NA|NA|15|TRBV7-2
TGTGCCAGCAGCCCTCGATTAGCGGAGCCTGGGGAGCAGTACTTC
CASSPRLAEPGEQYF
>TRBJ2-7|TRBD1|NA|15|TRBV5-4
TGTGCCAGCAGCAGGCGGGACAGGGGATCCTACGAGCAGTACTTC
CASSRRDRGSYEQYF
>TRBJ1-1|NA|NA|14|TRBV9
TGTGCCAGCAGCGTAGGACAGTCGAACACTGAAGCTTTCTTT
CASSVGQSNTEAFF
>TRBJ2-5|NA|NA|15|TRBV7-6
TGTGCCAGCAGTTTAGGGACTTCTCAAAAAGAGACCCAGTACTTC
CASSLGTSQKETQYF
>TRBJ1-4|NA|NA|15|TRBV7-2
TGTGCCAGCAGCCGGGAGGGGGGATTTGGCGAAAAACTGTTTTTT
CASSREGGFGEKLFF
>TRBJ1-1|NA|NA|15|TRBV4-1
TGCGCCCGCAGCCGGGGAGGGGACCGCTACACTGAAGCTTTCTTT
CARSRGGDRYTEAFF
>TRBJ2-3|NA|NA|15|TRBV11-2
TGTGCCAGCAGCTCATACAGGGATGGGACAGATACGCAGTATTTT
CASSSYRDGTDTQYF
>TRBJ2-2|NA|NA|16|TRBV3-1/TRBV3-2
TGTGCCAGCAGCCAAGAACGTGGTACTCCCACCGGGGAGCTGTTTTTT
CASSQERGTPTGELFF
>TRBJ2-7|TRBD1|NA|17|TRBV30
TGTGCCTGGAGTGGGGGGCTGAGGGGACAGGGCTCCTACGAGCAGTACTTC
CAWSGGLRGQGSYEQYF
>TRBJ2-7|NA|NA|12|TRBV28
TGTGCCAGCAGTTTGGGAGGACACGAGCAGTACTTC
CASSLGGHEQYF
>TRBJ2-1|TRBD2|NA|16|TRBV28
TGTGCCAGCAGCCCCGGGACTAGCGGGAGGGCCGTGGCGCAGTTCTTC
CASSPGTSGRAVAQFF
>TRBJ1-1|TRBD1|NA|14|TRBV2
TGTGCCATCAGACACAGGGGCGTAGAGACTGAAGCTTTCTTT
CAIRHRGVETEAFF
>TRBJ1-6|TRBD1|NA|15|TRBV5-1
TGCGCCAGCAGCGGCGACAGGGGGGGCCGGTCACCCCTCCACTTT
CASSGDRGGRSPLHF
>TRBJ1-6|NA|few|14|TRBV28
TGTGCCAGTACCGGGTCTCACTATAATTCACCCCTCCACTTT
CASTGSHYNSPLHF
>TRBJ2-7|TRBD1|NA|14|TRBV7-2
TGTGCCAGCAGCTTAGGGGGACAGGGGCGAGAGCAGTACTTC
CASSLGGQGREQYF
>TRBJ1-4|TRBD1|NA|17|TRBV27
TGTGCCAGCAGTTACAGACGACCGGGACAGGGGGAGGAAAAACTGTTTTTT
CASSYRRPGQGEEKLFF
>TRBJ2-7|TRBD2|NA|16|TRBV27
TGTGCCAGCAGTTCCGCGGGGGGGGACAGTTCCTACGAGCAGTACTTC
CASSSAGGDSSYEQYF
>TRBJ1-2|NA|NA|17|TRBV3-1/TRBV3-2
TGTGCCAGCAGCCCGGTTTTAGGACAGCACCATTTTATGGGCTACACCTTC
CASSPVLGQHHFMGYTF
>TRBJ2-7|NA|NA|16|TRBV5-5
TGTGCCAGCAGCTTGGAGCGGCTAGCGACCGCCTACGAGCAGTACTTC
CASSLERLATAYEQYF
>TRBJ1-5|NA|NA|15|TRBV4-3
TGCGCCAGCAGCCAAGATCTGGCGGGAGGAAGGCCCCAGCATTTT
CASSQDLAGGRPQHF
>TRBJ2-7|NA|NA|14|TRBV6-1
TGTGCCAGCAGTGAAGGACTAAGGGGGGGGAAGCAGTACTTC
CASSEGLRGGKQYF
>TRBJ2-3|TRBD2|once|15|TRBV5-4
TGTGCCAGCAGCACCGGACTAGTAGGCACAGATACGCAGTATTTT
CASSTGLVGTDTQYF
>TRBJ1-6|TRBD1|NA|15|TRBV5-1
TGCGCCAACACAACGGACAGGGGGTATAATTCACCCCTCCACTTT
CANTTDRGYNSPLHF
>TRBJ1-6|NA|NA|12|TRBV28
TGTGCCAGCCGTGCGGGGAGTACACCCCTCCACTTT
CASRAGSTPLHF
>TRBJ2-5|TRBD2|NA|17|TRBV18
TGTGCCAGCTCACCCCAGCGCATTAGCGGGCGCCAAGAGACCCAGTACTTC
CASSPQRISGRQETQYF
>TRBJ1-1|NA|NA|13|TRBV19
TGTGCCAGTAGTATAGCGGGGGGCACTGAAGCTTTCTTT
CASSIAGGTEAFF
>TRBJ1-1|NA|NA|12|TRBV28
TGTGCCAGCAGTTTGGCACAGGGCGAAGCTTTCTTT
CASSLAQGEAFF
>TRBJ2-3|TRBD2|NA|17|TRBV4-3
TGCGCCAGCAGCCAAGAGCTAGCGGGAGAGCGAACAGATACGCAGTATTTT
CASSQELAGERTDTQYF
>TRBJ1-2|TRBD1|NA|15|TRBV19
TGTGCCAGTATGTTCCTGACAGGGGATGACTATGGCTACACCTTC
CASMFLTGDDYGYTF
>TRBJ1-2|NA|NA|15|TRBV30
TGTGCCTGGAGCAGTTCTGTTGGACAGAACTATGGCTACACCTTC
CAWSSSVGQNYGYTF
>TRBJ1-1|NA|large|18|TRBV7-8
TGTGCCAGCAGCACTCAGACCGGGACGGAGGGCATGAACACTGAAGCTTTCTTT
CASSTQTGTEGMNTEAFF
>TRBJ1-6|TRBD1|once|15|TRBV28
TGTGCCAGCAGATCCGGGACAGGGGTGGGTTCACCCCTCCACTTT
CASRSGTGVGSPLHF
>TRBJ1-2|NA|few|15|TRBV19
TGTGCCAGTAGTCCGGGAGGAGGCCCTGCCGGAGGCTACACCTTC
CASSPGGGPAGGYTF
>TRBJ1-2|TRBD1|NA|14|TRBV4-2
TGTGCCAGCAGCCCGGACAGGGGGAACTATGGCTACACCTTC
CASSPDRGNYGYTF
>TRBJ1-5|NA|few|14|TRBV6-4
TGTGCCAGCAGTGTCGAACCGGTGGATCAGCCCCAGCATTTT
CASSVEPVDQPQHF